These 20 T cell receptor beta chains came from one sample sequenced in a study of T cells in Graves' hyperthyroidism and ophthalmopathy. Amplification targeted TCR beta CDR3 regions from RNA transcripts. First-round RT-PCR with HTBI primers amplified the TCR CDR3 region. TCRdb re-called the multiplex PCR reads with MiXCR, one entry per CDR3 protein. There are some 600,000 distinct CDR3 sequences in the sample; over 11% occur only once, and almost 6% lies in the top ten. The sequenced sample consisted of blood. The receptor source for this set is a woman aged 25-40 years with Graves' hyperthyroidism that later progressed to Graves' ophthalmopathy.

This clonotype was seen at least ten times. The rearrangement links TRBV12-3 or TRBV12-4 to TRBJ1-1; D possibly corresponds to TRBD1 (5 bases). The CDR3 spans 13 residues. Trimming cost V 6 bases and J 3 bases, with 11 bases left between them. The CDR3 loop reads CASSRMTDTEAFF. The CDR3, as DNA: TGTGCCAGCAGCCGTATGACAGACACTGAAGCTTTCTTT.

CDR3 in DNA: TGTGCCAGCAGTGAACTGGCGGGGCCTGGGGCCAACGTCCTGACTTTC. Translating it yields CASSELAGPGANVLTF. The chain uses TRBV6-1 and TRBJ2-6, with D tentatively TRBD2 (6 bases). The V end was cut by 2 bases, the J end by 2 bases, with 10 bases between. The germline gives CDR1 MNHNS, CDR2 SASEGT. CDR3 length equals 16 residues.

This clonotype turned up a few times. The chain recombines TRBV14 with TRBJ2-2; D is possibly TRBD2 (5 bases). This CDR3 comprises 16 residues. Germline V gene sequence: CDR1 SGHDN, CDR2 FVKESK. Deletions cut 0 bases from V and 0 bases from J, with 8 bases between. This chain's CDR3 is CASSQELAANTGELFF. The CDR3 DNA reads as TGTGCCAGCAGCCAAGAGCTAGCAGCGAACACCGGGGAGCTGTTTTTT.

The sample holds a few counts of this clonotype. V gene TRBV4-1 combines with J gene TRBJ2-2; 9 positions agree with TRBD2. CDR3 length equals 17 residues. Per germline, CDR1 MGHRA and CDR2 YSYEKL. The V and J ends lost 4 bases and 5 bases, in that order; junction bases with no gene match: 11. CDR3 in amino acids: CASSRQTSGGLTGELFF. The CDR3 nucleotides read TGCGCCAGCAGCCGACAGACTAGCGGAGGTTTAACCGGGGAGCTGTTTTTT.

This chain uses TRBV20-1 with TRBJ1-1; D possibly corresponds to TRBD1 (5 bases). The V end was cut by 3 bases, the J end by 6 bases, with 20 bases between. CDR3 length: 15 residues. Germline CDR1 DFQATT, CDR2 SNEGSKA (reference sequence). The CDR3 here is CSASVSGSWGAEAFF. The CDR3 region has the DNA TGCAGTGCTAGTGTAAGCGGAAGTTGGGGCGCTGAAGCTTTCTTT.

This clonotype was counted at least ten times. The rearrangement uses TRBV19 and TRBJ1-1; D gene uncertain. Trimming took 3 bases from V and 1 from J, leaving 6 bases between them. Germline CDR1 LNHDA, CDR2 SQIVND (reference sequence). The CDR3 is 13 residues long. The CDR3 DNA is TGTGCCAGTAGTATTGACCCGAACACTGAAGCTTTCTTT. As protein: CASSIDPNTEAFF.

The CDR3, as DNA: TGTGCCAGCAGCTCTATCAGGGGGGACTTTACTCTCTACGAGCAGTACTTC. Translating gives CASSSIRGDFTLYEQYF. The V call is TRBV7-2, the J call TRBJ2-7; D perhaps matches TRBD1 (7 bases). The germline V gene has CDR1 SGHTA and CDR2 FQGNSA. There are 17 residues in the CDR3. Trimming removed 4 bases at V and 3 bases at J, with 22 bases between.

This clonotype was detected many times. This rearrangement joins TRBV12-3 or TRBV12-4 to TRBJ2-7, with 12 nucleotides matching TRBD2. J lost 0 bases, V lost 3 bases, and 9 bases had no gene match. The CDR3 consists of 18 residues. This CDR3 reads CASSLVVGLAGSSYEQYF. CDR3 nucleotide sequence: TGTGCCAGCAGTTTGGTCGTGGGACTAGCGGGTTCCTCCTACGAGCAGTACTTC.

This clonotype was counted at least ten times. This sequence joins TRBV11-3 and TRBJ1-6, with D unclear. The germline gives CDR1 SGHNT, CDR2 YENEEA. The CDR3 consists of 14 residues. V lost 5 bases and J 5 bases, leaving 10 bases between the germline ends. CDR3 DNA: TGTGCCAGCAGCCGCGACGGGGATAATTCACCCCTCCACTTT. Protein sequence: CASSRDGDNSPLHF. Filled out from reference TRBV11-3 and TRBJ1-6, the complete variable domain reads EAGVVQSPRYKIIEKKQPVAFWCNPISGHNTLYWYLQNLGQGPELLIRYENEEAVDDSQLPKDRFSAERLKGVDSTLKIQPAELGDSAVYLCASSRDGDNSPLHFGNGTRLTVT.

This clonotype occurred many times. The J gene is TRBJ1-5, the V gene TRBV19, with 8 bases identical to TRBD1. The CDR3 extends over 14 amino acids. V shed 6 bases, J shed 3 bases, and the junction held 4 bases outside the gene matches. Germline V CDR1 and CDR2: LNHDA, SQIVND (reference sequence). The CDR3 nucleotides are TGTGCCAGTAGAGGACAGGGAAACAATCAGCCCCAGCATTTT. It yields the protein CASRGQGNNQPQHF.

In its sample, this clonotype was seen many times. DNA for the CDR3: TGCGCCAGCAGCCCCGACTACCCTTCCTCCTACGAGCAGTACTTC. Translation: CASSPDYPSSYEQYF. The chain links TRBV5-1 to TRBJ2-7, with D tentatively TRBD2 (5 bases). The germline V gene has CDR1 SGHRS and CDR2 YFSETQ. V was pared by 4 bases and J by 0 bases, with 14 bases between. The CDR3 length is 15 residues.

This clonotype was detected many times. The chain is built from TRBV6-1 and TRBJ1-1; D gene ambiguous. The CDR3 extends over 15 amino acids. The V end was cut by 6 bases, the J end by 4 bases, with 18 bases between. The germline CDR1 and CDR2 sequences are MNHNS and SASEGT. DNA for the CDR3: TGTGCCAGCAGAAGACGCCCTGATTGGGGCACTGAAGCTTTCTTT. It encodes CASRRRPDWGTEAFF.

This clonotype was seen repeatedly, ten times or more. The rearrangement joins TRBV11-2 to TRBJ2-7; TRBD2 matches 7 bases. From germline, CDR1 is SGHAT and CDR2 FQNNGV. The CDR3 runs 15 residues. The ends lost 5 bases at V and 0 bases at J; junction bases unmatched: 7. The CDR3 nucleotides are TGTGCCAGCAGCCCCCGGGACTACCTCTCCTACGAGCAGTACTTC. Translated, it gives CASSPRDYLSYEQYF.

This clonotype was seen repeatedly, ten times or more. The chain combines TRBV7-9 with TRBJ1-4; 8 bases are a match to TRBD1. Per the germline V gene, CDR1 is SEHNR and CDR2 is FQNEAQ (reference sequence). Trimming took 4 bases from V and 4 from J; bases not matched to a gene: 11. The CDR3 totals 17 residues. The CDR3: CASSYPSGQGVNEKLFF. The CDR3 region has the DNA TGTGCCAGCAGCTACCCGTCCGGACAGGGCGTTAATGAAAAACTGTTTTTT.

As DNA, the CDR3 is TGTGCCAGCAATCTCGACACACCGAATCAGCCCCAGCATTTT. Residues: CASNLDTPNQPQHF. This sequence joins TRBV6-1 and TRBJ1-5; no definite D call. Trimming took off 7 bases at V and 4 bases at J, with 14 bases between the two ends. Germline assignment: CDR1 MNHNS and CDR2 SASEGT. The CDR3 sequence is 14 residues long.

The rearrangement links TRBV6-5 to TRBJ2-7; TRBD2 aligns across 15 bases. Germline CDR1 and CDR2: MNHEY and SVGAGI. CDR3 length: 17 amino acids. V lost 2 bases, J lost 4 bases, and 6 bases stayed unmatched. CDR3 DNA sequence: TGTGCCAGCAGTTACACCGGGACTAGCGGGAGGATGTACGAGCAGTACTTC. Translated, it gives CASSYTGTSGRMYEQYF.

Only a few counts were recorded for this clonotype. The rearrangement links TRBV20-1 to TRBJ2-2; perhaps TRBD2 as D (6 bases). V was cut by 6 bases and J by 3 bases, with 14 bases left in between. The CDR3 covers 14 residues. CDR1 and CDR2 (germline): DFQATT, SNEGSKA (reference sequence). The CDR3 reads CSAPRGLDTGELFF. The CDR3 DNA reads TGCAGTGCGCCCCGGGGACTTGACACCGGGGAGCTGTTTTTT.

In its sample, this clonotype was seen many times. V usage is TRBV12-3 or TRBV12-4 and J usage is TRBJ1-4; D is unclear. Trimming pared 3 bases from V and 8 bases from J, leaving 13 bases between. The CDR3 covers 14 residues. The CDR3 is CASSFPRAGEKLFF. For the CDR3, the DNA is TGTGCCAGCAGTTTCCCCCGAGCGGGGGAAAAACTGTTTTTT.

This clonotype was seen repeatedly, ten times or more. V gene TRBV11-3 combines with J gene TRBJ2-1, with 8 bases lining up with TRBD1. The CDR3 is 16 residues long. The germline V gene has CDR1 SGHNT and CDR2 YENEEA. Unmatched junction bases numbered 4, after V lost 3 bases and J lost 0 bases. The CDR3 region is CASSFEDRVSYNEQFF. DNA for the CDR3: TGTGCCAGCAGCTTCGAGGACAGGGTCTCCTACAATGAGCAGTTCTTC.

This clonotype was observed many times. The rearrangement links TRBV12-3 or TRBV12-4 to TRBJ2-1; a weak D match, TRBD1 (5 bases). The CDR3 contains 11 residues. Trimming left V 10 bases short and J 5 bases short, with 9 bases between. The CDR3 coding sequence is TGTGCCATCCGACAGCACAATGAGCAGTTCTTC. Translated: CAIRQHNEQFF.